Presented here are 17 T cell receptor beta chains from one specimen sequenced in a study of T cell repertoires in cytomegalovirus infection. TCRdb passed the reads through MiXCR, listing each CDR3 protein once. The profile shows over 45,000 distinct CDR3 sequences, about a fifth of them singletons. No cognate antigen is known for these TCRs. The source was CD8+ T cells from cultured PBMCs, collected from culture after CMV antigen stimulation. All receptors derive from a human donor in good health (CMV status not recorded). Some clones in this sample may be carry-over from other donors' samples.

V gene TRBV7-8 combines with J gene TRBJ2-7; TRBD2 agrees at 9 bases. Germline lookup yields CDR1 SGHVS and CDR2 FQNEAQ. CDR3 length: 15 residues. The trim removed 3 bases at V and 0 bases at J, leaving 3 bases unmatched. The CDR3 protein is CASSLSSGGSYEQYF. The CDR3 DNA reads TGTGCCAGCAGCTTGAGTAGCGGGGGCTCCTACGAGCAGTACTTC.

The V call is TRBV20-1, the J call TRBJ2-1, with a possible D match to TRBD2 (6 bases). The CDR3 has 15 residues. Per the germline V gene, CDR1 is DFQATT and CDR2 is SNEGSKA (reference sequence). The ends were cut back, 0 bases at V and 0 bases at J, with 9 bases in the middle. CDR3 protein: CSARDPTSSYNEQFF. In DNA form, the CDR3 reads TGCAGTGCTAGAGATCCGACTAGCTCCTACAATGAGCAGTTCTTC.

This clonotype has a count of ten or more. The chain couples TRBV20-1 to TRBJ2-7, with D unclear. The CDR3 has 12 amino acids. Germline V gene sequence: CDR1 DFQATT, CDR2 SNEGSKA (reference sequence). The ends were cut back, 0 bases at V and 0 bases at J, with 3 bases in the middle. CDR3 sequence: CSARDNSYEQYF. CDR3 DNA sequence: TGCAGTGCTAGAGATAACTCCTACGAGCAGTACTTC.

The V call is TRBV12-3 or TRBV12-4, the J call TRBJ2-1; the D gene is possibly TRBD1 (6 bases). V dropped 0 bases and J dropped 5 bases, with 14 bases sitting between them. The CDR3 length is 16 residues. CDR3: CASSLALQGSHNEQFF. Written as DNA, the CDR3 is TGTGCCAGCAGTTTAGCGCTGCAGGGGTCCCACAATGAGCAGTTCTTC.

J is TRBJ1-1 and V is TRBV27; D perhaps matches TRBD1 (6 bases). CDR3 length equals 15 residues. The V and J ends lost 3 bases and 1 base respectively, with 12 bases between them. CDR1 is MNHEY, CDR2 SMNVEV, per germline (reference sequence). CDR3 amino acids: CASSFTRGWNTEAFF. DNA of the CDR3: TGTGCCAGCAGTTTTACGAGGGGGTGGAACACTGAAGCTTTCTTT.

Only a few counts were recorded for this clonotype. This chain joins TRBV7-2 and TRBJ1-2, with 8 bases that match TRBD1. Germline CDR1 and CDR2: SGHTA and FQGNSA. Trimming cost V 8 bases and J 0 bases; bases outside gene matches: 8. The CDR3 is made up of 15 amino acids. The CDR3 here is CASWGQDRANYGYTF. CDR3 sequence (DNA): TGTGCCAGCTGGGGACAGGACAGGGCTAACTATGGCTACACCTTC.

This clonotype was observed once. The chain uses TRBV29-1 and TRBJ2-1; 11 bases line up with TRBD1. The V and J ends lost 7 bases and 7 bases, in that order; junction bases with no gene match: 9. Germline V CDR1 and CDR2: SQVTM, ANQGSEA. The CDR3 extends over 14 amino acids. CDR3 in amino acids: CSGFGQGARNEQFF. CDR3 coding DNA: TGCAGCGGATTCGGACAGGGGGCGCGGAATGAGCAGTTCTTC.

There are many counts of this clonotype. CDR3 sequence: CASSLSGSYNEQFF. The CDR3 DNA is TGTGCCAGCAGCTTAAGTGGGAGCTACAATGAGCAGTTCTTC. The chain combines TRBV7-9 with TRBJ2-1, with D maybe TRBD2 (5 bases). Between the trimmed V and J ends, which lost 2 bases and 3 bases, there was a span of 8 bases. The CDR3 extends over 14 amino acids. Per germline, CDR1 SEHNR and CDR2 FQNEAQ (reference sequence).

The gene calls are TRBV7-9 and TRBJ1-5; weak D call: TRBD1 (5 bases). The CDR3 is 13 amino acids. CDR1 SEHNR and CDR2 FQNEAQ come from the germline V gene (reference sequence). V was pared by 5 bases and J by 5 bases, with 10 bases between. CDR3 DNA: TGTGCCAGCAGCCGACAGAAGGATCAGCCCCAGCATTTT. It translates to CASSRQKDQPQHF.

J is TRBJ2-2 and V is TRBV7-3; D ambiguous. Germline V gene lookup returns CDR1 SGHTA and CDR2 FQGTGA. This CDR3 comprises 13 residues. V lost 6 bases, J lost 2 bases, and 7 bases lay in between. This CDR3 is CASSPENTGELFF. The CDR3 nucleotides are TGTGCCAGCAGTCCAGAAAACACCGGGGAGCTGTTTTTT. The variable domain in full, completed from reference TRBV7-3 and TRBJ2-2, reads GAGVSQTPSNKVTEKGKYVELRCDPISGHTALYWYRQSLGQGPEFLIYFQGTGAADDSGLPNDRFFAVRPEGSVSTLKIQRTERGDSAVYLCASSPENTGELFFGEGSRLTVL.

In this sample, this clonotype turned up a few times. This chain connects TRBV6-2 or TRBV6-3 to TRBJ1-5, with 8 bases matching TRBD1. Germline CDR1 MNHEY, CDR2 SVGEGT. This CDR3 has 17 residues. V lost 7 bases and J lost 5; bases outside the gene matches: 16. The CDR3 reads CASTPDRGTIADQPQHF. The CDR3 bases are TGTGCCAGCACCCCCGACAGGGGTACTATAGCGGATCAGCCCCAGCATTTT.

This clonotype was detected only a few times. V and J are TRBV6-6 and TRBJ2-7, with 9 bases matching TRBD1. The CDR3 is made up of 14 amino acids. The germline V gene encodes CDR1 MNHNY and CDR2 SVGAGI (reference sequence). V gave up 7 bases and J gave up 6 bases; unmatched junction bases: 10. The CDR3, as DNA: TGTGCCAGCAATCCCCCGGGACAGGGTCGCGAGCAGTACTTC. This translates into CASNPPGQGREQYF.

This clonotype was recorded many times. The V and J genes are TRBV7-3 and TRBJ2-1; 8 bases agree with TRBD2. This CDR3 is built from 13 residues. Germline trimming cut 5 bases from V and 15 bases from J; bases unmatched to any gene: 12. From germline, CDR1 is SGHTA and CDR2 FQGTGA. CDR3 nucleotide sequence: TGTGCCAGCAGCCCCGTCTCTAGCGGGCCTATGTTCTTC. It specifies CASSPVSSGPMFF.

In its sample, this clonotype was seen a few times. The chain combines TRBV6-4 with TRBJ2-1; possibly TRBD2 for D (5 bases). Trimming pared 5 bases from V and 7 bases from J, leaving 15 bases between. The CDR3 spans 14 residues. Germline lookup yields CDR1 MRHNA and CDR2 SNTAGT. Here the CDR3 reads CASSQEGSLNEQFF. CDR3 DNA: TGTGCCAGCAGTCAAGAGGGCAGTTTAAATGAGCAGTTCTTC.

The sample holds many counts of this clonotype. This rearrangement joins TRBV9 to TRBJ1-4, with 8 bases identical to TRBD1. CDR1 is SGDLS and CDR2 is YYNGEE in the germline V gene. Trimming took 3 bases from V and 7 from J; bases not matched to a gene: 8. The CDR3 length is 15 residues. CDR3 DNA: TGTGCCAGCAGCGAGGGGACAGGTCATTTTGAAAAACTGTTTTTT. Its translation is CASSEGTGHFEKLFF.

This clonotype turned up a few times. This chain connects TRBV7-2 to TRBJ2-1, with 11 bases lining up with TRBD2. Trimming removed 4 bases from V and 15 bases from J; junction bases left unmatched: 11. The CDR3 consists of 14 residues. Germline CDR1 SGHTA, CDR2 FQGNSA. CDR3 sequence reads: CASSSLPIAGGRFF. The DNA of the CDR3 is TGTGCCAGCAGCTCCTTACCTATAGCGGGGGGGCGGTTCTTC.

The rearrangement joins TRBV30 to TRBJ2-5, with 12 bases identical to TRBD2. V was clipped by 2 bases and J by 5 bases; unmatched bases: 6. The CDR3 extends over 15 amino acids. Germline CDR1 reads GTSNPN; CDR2 reads SVGIG (reference sequence). The CDR3 bases are TGTGCCTGGAGTCGACTAGCGGGAGAATGGGAGACCCAGTACTTC. It translates to CAWSRLAGEWETQYF.